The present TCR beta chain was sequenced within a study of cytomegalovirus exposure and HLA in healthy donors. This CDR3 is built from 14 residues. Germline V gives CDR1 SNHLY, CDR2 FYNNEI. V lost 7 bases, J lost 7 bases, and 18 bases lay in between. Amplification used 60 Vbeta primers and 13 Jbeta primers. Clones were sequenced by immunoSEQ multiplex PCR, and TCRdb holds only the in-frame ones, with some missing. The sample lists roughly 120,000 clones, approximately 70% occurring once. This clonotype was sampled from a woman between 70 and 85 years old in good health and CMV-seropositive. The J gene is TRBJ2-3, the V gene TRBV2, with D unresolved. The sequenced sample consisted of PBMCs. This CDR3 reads CASNPLTHVHTQYF. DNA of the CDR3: TGTGCCAGCAATCCTTTAACACACGTACATACGCAGTATTTT.